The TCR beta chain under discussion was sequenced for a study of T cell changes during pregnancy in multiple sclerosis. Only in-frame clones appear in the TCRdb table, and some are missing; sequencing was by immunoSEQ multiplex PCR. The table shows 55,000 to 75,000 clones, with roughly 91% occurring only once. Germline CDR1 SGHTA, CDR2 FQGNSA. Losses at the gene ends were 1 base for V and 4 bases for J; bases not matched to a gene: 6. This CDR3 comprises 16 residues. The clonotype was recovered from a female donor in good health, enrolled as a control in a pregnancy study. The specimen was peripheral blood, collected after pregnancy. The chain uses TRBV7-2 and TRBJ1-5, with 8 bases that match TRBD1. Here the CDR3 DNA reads TGTGCCAGCAGCTTAGATGGGACAGGTTTTAATCAGCCCCAGCATTTT. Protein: CASSLDGTGFNQPQHF.